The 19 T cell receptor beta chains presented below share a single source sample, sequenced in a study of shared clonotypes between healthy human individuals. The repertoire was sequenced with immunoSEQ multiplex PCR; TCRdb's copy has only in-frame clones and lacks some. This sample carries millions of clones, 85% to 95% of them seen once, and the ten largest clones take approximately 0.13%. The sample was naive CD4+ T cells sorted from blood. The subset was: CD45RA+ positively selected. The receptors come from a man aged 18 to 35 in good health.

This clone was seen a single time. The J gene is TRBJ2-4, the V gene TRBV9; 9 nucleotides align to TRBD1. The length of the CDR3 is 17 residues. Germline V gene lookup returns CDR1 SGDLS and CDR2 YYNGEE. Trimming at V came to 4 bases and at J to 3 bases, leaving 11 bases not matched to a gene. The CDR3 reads CASSPREGQGDKNIQYF. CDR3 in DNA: TGTGCCAGCAGCCCCAGGGAGGGACAGGGAGACAAAAACATTCAGTACTTC. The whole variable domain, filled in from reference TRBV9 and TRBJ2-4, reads DSGVTQTPKHLITATGQRVTLRCSPRSGDLSVYWYQQSLDQGLQFLIQYYNGEERAKGNILERFSAQQFPDLHSELNLSSLELGDSALYFCASSPREGQGDKNIQYFGAGTRLSVL.

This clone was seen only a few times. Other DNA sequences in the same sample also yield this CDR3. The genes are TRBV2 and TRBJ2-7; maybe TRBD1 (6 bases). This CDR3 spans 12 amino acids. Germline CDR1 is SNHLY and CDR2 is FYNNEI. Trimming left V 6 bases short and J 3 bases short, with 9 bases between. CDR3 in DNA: TGTGCCAGCAGACAGGACAGCTACGAGCAGTACTTC. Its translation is CASRQDSYEQYF.

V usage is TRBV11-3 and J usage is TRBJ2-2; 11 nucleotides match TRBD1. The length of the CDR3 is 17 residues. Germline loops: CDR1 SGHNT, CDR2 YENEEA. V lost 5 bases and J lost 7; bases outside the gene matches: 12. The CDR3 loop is CASSPGADRGRVGELFF. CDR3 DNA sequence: TGTGCCAGCAGCCCTGGCGCGGACAGGGGGCGAGTCGGGGAGCTGTTTTTT.

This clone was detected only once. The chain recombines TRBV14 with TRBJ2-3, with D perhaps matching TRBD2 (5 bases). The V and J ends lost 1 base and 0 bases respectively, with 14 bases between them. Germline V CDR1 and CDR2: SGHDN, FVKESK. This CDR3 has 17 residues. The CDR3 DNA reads TGTGCCAGCAGCCAAGTATGGGGATGGACTAGCACAGATACGCAGTATTTT. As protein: CASSQVWGWTSTDTQYF.

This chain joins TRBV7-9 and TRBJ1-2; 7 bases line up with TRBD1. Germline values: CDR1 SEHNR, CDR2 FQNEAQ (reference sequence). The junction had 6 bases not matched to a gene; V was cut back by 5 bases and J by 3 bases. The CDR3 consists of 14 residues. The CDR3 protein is CASSPRTGDYGYTF. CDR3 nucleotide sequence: TGTGCCAGCAGCCCCAGAACAGGGGACTATGGCTACACCTTC.

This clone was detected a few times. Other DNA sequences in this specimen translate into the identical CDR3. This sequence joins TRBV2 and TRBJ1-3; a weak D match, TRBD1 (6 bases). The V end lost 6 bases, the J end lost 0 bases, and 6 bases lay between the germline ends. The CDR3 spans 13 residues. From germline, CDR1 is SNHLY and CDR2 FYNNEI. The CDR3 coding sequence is TGTGCCAGCAGGGACAGCTCTGGAAACACCATATATTTT. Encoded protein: CASRDSSGNTIYF. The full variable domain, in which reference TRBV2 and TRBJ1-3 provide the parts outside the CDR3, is EPEVTQTPSHQVTQMGQEVILRCVPISNHLYFYWYRQILGQKVEFLVSFYNNEISEKSEIFDDQFSVERPDGSNFTLKIRSTKLEDSAMYFCASRDSSGNTIYFGEGSWLTVV.

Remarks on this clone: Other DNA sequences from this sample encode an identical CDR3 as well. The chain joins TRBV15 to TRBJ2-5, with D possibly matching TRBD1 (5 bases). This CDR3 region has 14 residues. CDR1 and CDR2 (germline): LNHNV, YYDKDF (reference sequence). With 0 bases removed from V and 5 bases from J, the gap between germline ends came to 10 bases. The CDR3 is CATSRDQGGETQYF. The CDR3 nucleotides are TGTGCCACCAGCAGAGATCAGGGTGGGGAGACCCAGTACTTC.

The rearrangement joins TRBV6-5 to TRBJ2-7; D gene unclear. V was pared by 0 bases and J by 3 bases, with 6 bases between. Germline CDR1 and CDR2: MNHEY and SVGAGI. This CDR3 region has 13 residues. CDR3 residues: CASSYSNLYEQYF. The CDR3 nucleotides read TGTGCCAGCAGTTACTCGAATCTCTACGAGCAGTACTTC.

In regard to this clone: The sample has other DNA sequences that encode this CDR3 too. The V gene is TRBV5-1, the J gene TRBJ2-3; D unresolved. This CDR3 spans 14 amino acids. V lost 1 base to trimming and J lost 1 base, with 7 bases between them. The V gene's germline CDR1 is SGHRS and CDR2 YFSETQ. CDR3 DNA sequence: TGCGCCAGCAGCTTGATTGCGGGCACAGATACGCAGTATTTT. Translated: CASSLIAGTDTQYF.

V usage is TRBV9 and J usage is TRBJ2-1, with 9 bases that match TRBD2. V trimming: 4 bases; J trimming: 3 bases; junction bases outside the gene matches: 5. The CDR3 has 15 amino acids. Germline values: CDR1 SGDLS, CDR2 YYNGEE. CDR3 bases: TGTGCCAGCAGCCCACCAGCGGGGGGCTACAATGAGCAGTTCTTC. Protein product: CASSPPAGGYNEQFF.

The CDR3 DNA sequence: TGTGCCAGCAGCGTCGACGGACAGTCTAGCTATGGCTACACCTTC. This translates into CASSVDGQSSYGYTF. V gene TRBV9 combines with J gene TRBJ1-2; tentatively, D is TRBD1 (6 bases). The CDR3 extends over 15 amino acids. The germline V gene has CDR1 SGDLS and CDR2 YYNGEE. Trimming shortened V by 2 bases and J by 4 bases, and 15 bases separated the two germline ends. Variable domain in full (rest from reference TRBV9 and TRBJ1-2): DSGVTQTPKHLITATGQRVTLRCSPRSGDLSVYWYQQSLDQGLQFLIQYYNGEERAKGNILERFSAQQFPDLHSELNLSSLELGDSALYFCASSVDGQSSYGYTFGSGTRLTVV.

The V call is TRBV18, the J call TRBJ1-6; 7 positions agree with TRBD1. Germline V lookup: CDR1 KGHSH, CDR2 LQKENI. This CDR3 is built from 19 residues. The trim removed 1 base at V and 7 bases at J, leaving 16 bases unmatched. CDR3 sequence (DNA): TGTGCCAGCTCACCACAGGTGACAGGGAGCCCGGTATTGAATTCACCCCTCCACTTT. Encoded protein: CASSPQVTGSPVLNSPLHF.

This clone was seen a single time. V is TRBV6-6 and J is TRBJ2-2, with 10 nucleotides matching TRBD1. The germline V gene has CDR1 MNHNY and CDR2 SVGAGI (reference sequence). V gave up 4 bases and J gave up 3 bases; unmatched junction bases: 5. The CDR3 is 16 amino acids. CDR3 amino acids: CASSLTGTGDTGELFF. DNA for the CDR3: TGTGCCAGCAGTTTAACCGGGACAGGGGACACCGGGGAGCTGTTTTTT.

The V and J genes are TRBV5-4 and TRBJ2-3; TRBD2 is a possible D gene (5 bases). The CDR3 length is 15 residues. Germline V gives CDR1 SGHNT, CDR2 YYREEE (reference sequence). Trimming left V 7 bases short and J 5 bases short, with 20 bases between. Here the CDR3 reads CASSTRVELGDTQYF. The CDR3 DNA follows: TGTGCCAGCTCTACGAGGGTTGAATTGGGAGATACGCAGTATTTT. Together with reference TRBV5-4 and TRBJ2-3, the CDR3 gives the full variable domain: ETGVTQSPTHLIKTRGQQVTLRCSSQSGHNTVSWYQQALGQGPQFIFQYYREEENGRGNFPPRFSGLQFPNYSSELNVNALELDDSALYLCASSTRVELGDTQYFGPGTRLTVL.

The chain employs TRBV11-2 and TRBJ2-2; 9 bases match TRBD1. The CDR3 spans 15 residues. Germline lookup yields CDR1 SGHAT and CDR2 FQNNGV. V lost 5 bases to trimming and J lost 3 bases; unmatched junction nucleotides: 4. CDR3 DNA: TGTGCCAGCAGCCCGGGGACAGGGCACACCGGGGAGCTGTTTTTT. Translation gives CASSPGTGHTGELFF.

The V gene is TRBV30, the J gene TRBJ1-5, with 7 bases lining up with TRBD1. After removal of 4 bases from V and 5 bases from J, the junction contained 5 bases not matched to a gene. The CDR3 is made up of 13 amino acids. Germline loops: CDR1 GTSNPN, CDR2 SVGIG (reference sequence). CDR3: CAWTRGGDQPQHF. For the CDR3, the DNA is TGTGCCTGGACTCGAGGGGGCGATCAGCCCCAGCATTTT.

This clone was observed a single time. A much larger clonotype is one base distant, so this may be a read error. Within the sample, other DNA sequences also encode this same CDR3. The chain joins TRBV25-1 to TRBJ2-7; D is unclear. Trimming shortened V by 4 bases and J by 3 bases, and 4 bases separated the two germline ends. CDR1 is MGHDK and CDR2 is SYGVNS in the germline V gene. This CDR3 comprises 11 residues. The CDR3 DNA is TGTGCCAGCAGTGGGGGCTACGAGCAGTACTTC. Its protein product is CASSGGYEQYF.

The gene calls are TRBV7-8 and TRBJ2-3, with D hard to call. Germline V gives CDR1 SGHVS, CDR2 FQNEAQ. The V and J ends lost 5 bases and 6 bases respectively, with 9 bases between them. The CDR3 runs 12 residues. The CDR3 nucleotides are TGTGCCAGCAGCCCCCTTGGGGATACGCAGTATTTT. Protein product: CASSPLGDTQYF.

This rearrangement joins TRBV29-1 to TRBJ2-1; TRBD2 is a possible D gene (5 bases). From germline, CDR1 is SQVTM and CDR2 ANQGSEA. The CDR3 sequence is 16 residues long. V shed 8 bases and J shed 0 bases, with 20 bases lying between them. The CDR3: CSSRALVLSSYNEQFF. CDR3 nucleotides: TGCAGCAGCCGGGCACTAGTTCTTAGCTCCTACAATGAGCAGTTCTTC.